This T cell receptor beta chain was captured by sequencing in a study of shared clonotypes between healthy human individuals. General observations from the study: Naive subsets tended to show greater estimated richness than memory subsets. Sampling covered blood only; tissue repertoires likely differ.

CD4+ cell separation produced CD45RA+ naive and CD45RA-negative memory subsets. TCRdb keeps only in-frame clones here, not all; method: immunoSEQ multiplex PCR. The sample shows roughly 170,000 clones, over 50% of them seen only once. The CDR3 consists of 15 residues. Germline V gene data show CDR1 as LNHDA and CDR2 as SQIVND (reference sequence). Trimming cost V 7 bases and J 6 bases, with 18 bases left between them. About this clone itself: No antigen is known for it.

The sequenced material came from memory CD4+ T cells sorted from blood. Sample subset: CD45RA-negative fraction. This TCR derives from a man between 25 and 39 years old in good health. This chain links TRBV19 with TRBJ2-2, with a possible D match to TRBD2 (6 bases). CDR3 DNA: TGTGCCAGTATTCGCCTCGGGAGAGGCTCCGGGGAGCTGTTTTTT. Encoded protein: CASIRLGRGSGELFF. The full variable domain, completed using reference TRBV19 and TRBJ2-2, is DGGITQSPKYLFRKEGQNVTLSCEQNLNHDAMYWYRQDPGQGLRLIYYSQIVNDFQKGDIAEGYSVSREKKESFPLTVTSAQKNPTAFYLCASIRLGRGSGELFFGEGSRLTVL.